This T cell receptor (beta chain) comes out of a study of cytomegalovirus exposure and HLA in healthy donors. The study ran its PCR with 60 Vbeta and 13 Jbeta primers. Assay: immunoSEQ multiplex PCR; the TCRdb copy retains only in-frame clones and omits some. Here the sample spans 110,000 to 150,000 clones, roughly 76% being singletons. CDR3 length equals 15 residues. Trimming removed 5 bases from V and 4 bases from J, with 17 bases in between. Per germline, CDR1 LNHDA and CDR2 SQIVND (reference sequence). The TCR sequence derives from a young man in good health and CMV-seronegative. The rearrangement uses TRBV19 and TRBJ1-2; D gene uncertain. Sequencing was carried out using PBMCs. This CDR3 is CASSYAGTLGYGYTF. The CDR3 DNA is TGTGCCAGTAGTTATGCGGGAACGCTCGGCTATGGCTACACCTTC. The variable domain in full, with the rest retrieved from reference TRBV19 and TRBJ1-2, is DGGITQSPKYLFRKEGQNVTLSCEQNLNHDAMYWYRQDPGQGLRLIYYSQIVNDFQKGDIAEGYSVSREKKESFPLTVTSAQKNPTAFYLCASSYAGTLGYGYTFGSGTRLTVV.